Here is one T cell receptor beta chain with its context. Its target is unknown. Individuals with ophthalmopathy presented a Clinical Activity Score of at least 3, a NOSPECS grade of at least 4 and a duration under 3 months. These data are taken from a study of T cells in Graves' hyperthyroidism and ophthalmopathy. The junction had 5 bases not matched to a gene; V was cut back by 0 bases and J by 7 bases. The V gene's germline CDR1 is LGHNA and CDR2 YNFKEQ. The CDR3 is made up of 15 amino acids. Amplified regions were TCR beta CDR3 sequences from RNA transcripts. Using the HTBI primer set, a first-round RT-PCR was run on the TCR CDR3. Via MiXCR, TCRdb re-called the multiplex PCR reads, giving one row per CDR3 protein. The repertoire holds 600,000 to 650,000 distinct CDR3 sequences, with roughly 20% as singletons. Study-level findings and limits: A 13 V-J model separated ophthalmopathy from stable hyperthyroidism. Expanded thyroid clonotypes (above 0.001) were mostly also found in blood.

The sequencing sample was made of blood. The chain employs TRBV4-2 and TRBJ2-1, with 8 bases that match TRBD2. The sequence derives from a man between 25 and 39 years old with Graves' ophthalmopathy. In DNA, the CDR3 is TGTGCCAGCAGCCAAGACAGCGGGAGAGGGAATGAGCAGTTCTTC. Protein product: CASSQDSGRGNEQFF.